The sequence of this T cell receptor beta chain was determined in a study of blood T cell repertoires in COVID-19. Original processing methods: Amplifying reference gene primers gave estimates of nucleated cell counts. Clones were sequenced by immunoSEQ multiplex PCR, and TCRdb holds only the in-frame ones, with some missing. V and J calls and clone size are as listed in that table; D and trimming were resolved from the DNA. The table records around 280,000 clones, around 90% of them present only once. The CDR3 has 15 residues. V was pared by 7 bases and J by 5 bases, with 11 bases of the junction left unmatched. The germline CDR1 and CDR2 sequences are MDHEN and SYDVKM. The age range of participants was about 18 to 100 years, with residence in about 25 US areas. Clinical histories supplied by participants themselves formed the basis of cohort assignment. Cohort 3 donors were reported recovered after two negative PCRs, clearance, or symptom resolution.

The source material was PBMCs or T cells enriched from blood (not recorded which). The origin of this receptor is a woman in her forties who had recovered from COVID-19. The V gene is TRBV28, the J gene TRBJ2-1; 7 bases fit TRBD2. The CDR3 nucleotides read TGTGCCAGCACCAAAATCGGACTAGGGCACAATGAGCAGTTCTTC. It specifies CASTKIGLGHNEQFF.